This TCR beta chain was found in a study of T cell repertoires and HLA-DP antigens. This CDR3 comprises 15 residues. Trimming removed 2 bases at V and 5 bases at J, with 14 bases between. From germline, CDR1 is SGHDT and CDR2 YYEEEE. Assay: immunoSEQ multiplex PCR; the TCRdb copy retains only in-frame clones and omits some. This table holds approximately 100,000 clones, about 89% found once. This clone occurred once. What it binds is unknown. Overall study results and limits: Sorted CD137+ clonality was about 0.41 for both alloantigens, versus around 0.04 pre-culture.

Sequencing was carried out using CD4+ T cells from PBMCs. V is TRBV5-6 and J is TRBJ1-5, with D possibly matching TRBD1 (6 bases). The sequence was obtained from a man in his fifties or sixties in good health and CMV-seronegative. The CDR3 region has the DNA TGTGCCAGCAGCTTATTTGACGGGGGCTATCAGCCCCAGCATTTT. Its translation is CASSLFDGGYQPQHF.